A selection of T cell receptor beta chains follows, all from one sample in a study of CD8+ T cells in alopecia areata. Generated by immunoSEQ multiplex PCR, the TCRdb table keeps only in-frame clones and is missing some. This sample has 120,000 or so clones; under 65% occur once, and the top ten carry approximately 5.1%. Sample: CD4+ T cells sorted from blood, taken at week 4, from a patient treated with tofacitinib. The source of these receptors is a human donor with alopecia areata. Both conserved end residues are part of each CDR3. D genes are given only for firm matches. Expanded clones are given a class, and other clones once, few, many or no size at all.

d_call: TRBD1
v_call: TRBV28
clone_size: few
j_call: TRBJ2-2
cdr3_nt: TGTGCCAGCAGTTTATTTGGACAGGAGAACACCGGGGAGCTGTTTTTT
cdr3_aa: CASSLFGQENTGELFF

d_call: NA
v_call: TRBV4-1
clone_size: NA
j_call: TRBJ2-3
cdr3_nt: TGCGCCAGCAGCCAAGTGGGTCGGAGGGCCGGGGCAGATACGCAGTATTTT
cdr3_aa: CASSQVGRRAGADTQYF

d_call: NA
v_call: TRBV5-1
clone_size: NA
j_call: TRBJ2-7
cdr3_nt: TGCGCCAGCAGCTTGCCCCGGGGGGACAACTACGAGCAGTACTTC
cdr3_aa: CASSLPRGDNYEQYF

d_call: TRBD2
v_call: TRBV20-1
clone_size: NA
j_call: TRBJ2-3
cdr3_nt: TGCAGTGCTACAGCGGGGGGTACGCAGTATTTT
cdr3_aa: CSATAGGTQYF

d_call: TRBD2
v_call: TRBV18
clone_size: NA
j_call: TRBJ2-1
cdr3_nt: TGTGCCAGCTCACCACCGGGTAGCGGGGCCTCCTACAATGAGCAGTTCTTC
cdr3_aa: CASSPPGSGASYNEQFF

d_call: TRBD1
v_call: TRBV5-1
clone_size: NA
j_call: TRBJ2-1
cdr3_nt: TGCGCCAGCAGCTTAGGACAGGGCGCCTACAATGAGCAGTTCTTC
cdr3_aa: CASSLGQGAYNEQFF

d_call: NA
v_call: TRBV30
clone_size: NA
j_call: TRBJ2-5
cdr3_nt: TGTGCCTGGTGCAAACGTCTTCAGTACCAAGAGACCCAGTACTTC
cdr3_aa: CAWCKRLQYQETQYF

d_call: NA
v_call: TRBV5-1
clone_size: NA
j_call: TRBJ2-5
cdr3_nt: TGCGCCAGCAGCCGGGCAGGGCCACGTGGGGAGACCCAGTACTTC
cdr3_aa: CASSRAGPRGETQYF

d_call: TRBD2
v_call: TRBV4-1
clone_size: NA
j_call: TRBJ2-5
cdr3_nt: TGCGCCAGCAGCCGAGGACTAGCGGAAGAGACCCAGTACTTC
cdr3_aa: CASSRGLAEETQYF

d_call: NA
v_call: TRBV5-1
clone_size: few
j_call: TRBJ2-5
cdr3_nt: TGCGCCAGCAGCTTGGCCGGGGGTTGGGAGACCCAGTACTTC
cdr3_aa: CASSLAGGWETQYF

d_call: NA
v_call: TRBV29-1
clone_size: few
j_call: TRBJ1-5
cdr3_nt: TGCAGCGTTGAGGACGGTCATCAGCCCCAGCATTTT
cdr3_aa: CSVEDGHQPQHF

d_call: TRBD2
v_call: TRBV10-3
clone_size: NA
j_call: TRBJ2-5
cdr3_nt: TGTGCCATCAGTGCGGGTAGCGGGGGAGTCCAAGAGACCCAGTACTTC
cdr3_aa: CAISAGSGGVQETQYF

d_call: NA
v_call: TRBV11-3
clone_size: NA
j_call: TRBJ2-2
cdr3_nt: TGTGCCAGCAGCTTTCAGGGAAACACCGGGGAGCTGTTTTTT
cdr3_aa: CASSFQGNTGELFF

d_call: NA
v_call: TRBV5-1
clone_size: NA
j_call: TRBJ1-1
cdr3_nt: TGCGCCAGCAGTACCGGGGGCGGTACTGAAGCTTTCTTT
cdr3_aa: CASSTGGGTEAFF

d_call: NA
v_call: TRBV5-1
clone_size: NA
j_call: TRBJ1-2
cdr3_nt: TGCGCCAGCAGCCGAGGACCGGCCCGGAACTATGGCTACACCTTC
cdr3_aa: CASSRGPARNYGYTF

d_call: NA
v_call: TRBV11-1
clone_size: NA
j_call: TRBJ2-7
cdr3_nt: TGTGCCAGCAGCCCCACGATGGAACAAGCGCAGTACTTC
cdr3_aa: CASSPTMEQAQYF